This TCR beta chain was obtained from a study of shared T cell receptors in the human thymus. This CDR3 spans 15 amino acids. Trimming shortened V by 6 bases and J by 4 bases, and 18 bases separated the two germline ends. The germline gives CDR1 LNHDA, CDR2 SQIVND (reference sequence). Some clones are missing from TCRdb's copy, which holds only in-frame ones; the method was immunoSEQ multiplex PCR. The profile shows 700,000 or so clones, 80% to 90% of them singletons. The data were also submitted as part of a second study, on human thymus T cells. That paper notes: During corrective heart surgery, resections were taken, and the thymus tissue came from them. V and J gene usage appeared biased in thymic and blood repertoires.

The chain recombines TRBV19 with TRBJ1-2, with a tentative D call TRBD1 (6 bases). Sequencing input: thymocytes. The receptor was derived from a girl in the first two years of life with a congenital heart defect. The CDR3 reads CASSRGPTGLYGYTF. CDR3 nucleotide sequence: TGTGCCAGTAGCCGAGGACCGACAGGCCTCTATGGCTACACCTTC.